The clone carrying this TCR beta chain has more than one count but fewer than ten. The target antigen is unknown. The authors ran a second PCR of about 6 to 11 cycles using a sample-barcoded 5' primer and a J-beta primer mix. From the 5' RACE reads, TCRdb called clonotypes with MiXCR, one entry per CDR3 protein. The table shows 600,000 to 850,000 distinct CDR3 sequences, with approximately 25% occurring only once. This sample was included in a study of blood T cells in healthy people across ages. Regarding the study as a whole: Donors of long life had a larger count of naive CD4+ cells and greater diversity than aged donors. The CMV status of each donor remained undetermined, and this could have confounded shifts in expanded clonotypes.

V lost 2 bases, J lost 4 bases, and 7 bases stayed unmatched. This CDR3 has 15 residues. Germline V gives CDR1 LGHDT, CDR2 YNNKEL (reference sequence). Donors were systemically healthy Caucasian individuals from Russia aged about 6 to 95 years. A further study also used this sample, focusing on T cells of mothers and their children. Per that paper: Researchers report slightly higher, though non-significant, overlap in related mother-child pairs than in unrelated pairs.

The source of this sequence is a boy between 5 and 17 years old in good health. Sequences were obtained from blood. The rearrangement uses TRBV3-1 and TRBJ1-2, with 7 bases aligning to TRBD1. Here the CDR3 DNA reads TGTGCCAGCAGCCAAAGAAGGGACAGTCTCTATGGCTACACCTTC. Translated: CASSQRRDSLYGYTF.